Detailed here is one T cell receptor beta chain. Its antigen is not identified. This record comes from a study of CD8 T cells in ankylosing spondylitis. Trimming stripped 7 bases from V and 7 bases from J, with 13 bases between. Germline V gene lookup returns CDR1 MDHEN and CDR2 SYDVKM. This CDR3 has 13 amino acids. Study-wide results and caveats: A TCR beta motif made of about 8 highly homologous variants seemed typical of ankylosing spondylitis blood.

TCRdb used MiXCR to reprocess the 5' RACE reads, holding one entry per CDR3 protein. The sample has 800,000 to 900,000 distinct CDR3 sequences, about 10% seen once. The sequenced material came from blood, either unsorted or a sorted T cell fraction (not recorded which). This TCR derives from a male donor with ankylosing spondylitis. The chain uses TRBV28 and TRBJ1-4; D gene unclear. CDR3 loop: CASNPGWGEKLFF. As DNA, the CDR3 is TGTGCCAGCAACCCCGGGTGGGGTGAAAAACTGTTTTTT.